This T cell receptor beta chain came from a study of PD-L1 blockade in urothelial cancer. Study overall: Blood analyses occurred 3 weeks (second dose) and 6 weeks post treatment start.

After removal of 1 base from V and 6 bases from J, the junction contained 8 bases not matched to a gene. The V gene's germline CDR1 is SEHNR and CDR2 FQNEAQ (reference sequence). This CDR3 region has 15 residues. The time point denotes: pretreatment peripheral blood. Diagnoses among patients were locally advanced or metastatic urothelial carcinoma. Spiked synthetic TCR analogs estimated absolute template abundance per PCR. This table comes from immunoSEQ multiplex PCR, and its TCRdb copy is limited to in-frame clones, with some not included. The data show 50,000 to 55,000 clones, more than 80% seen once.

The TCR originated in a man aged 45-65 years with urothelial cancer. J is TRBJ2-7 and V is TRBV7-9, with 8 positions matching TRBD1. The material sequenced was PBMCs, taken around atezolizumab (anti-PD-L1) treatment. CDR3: CASSLEDRGLSEQYF. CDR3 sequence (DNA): TGTGCCAGCAGCTTAGAAGACAGGGGTTTAAGCGAGCAGTACTTC.